These T cell receptor beta chains were read from a single sample in a study of breast tumors, draining lymph nodes, adjacent tissues. Each CDR3 protein is one row after TCRdb ran MiXCR on the multiplex PCR reads. Among more than 250,000 distinct CDR3 sequences listed, roughly 30% were seen once. Sequencing was performed on axillary lymph node tissue. The receptors originated from a female donor with breast cancer. Some clones in this sample may be carry-over from other donors' samples. CDR3s leave out the opening cysteine and the closing phenylalanine or tryptophan. A D gene is named only where the DNA matches it firmly. Only part of the rows carry a size: once, few, many, or a class if the clone is expanded.

v_gene,len,d_gene,j_gene,abundance,CDR3aa
TRBV6-2/TRBV6-3,13,.,TRBJ1-3,.,ASSAITGPGNTIY
TRBV29-1,13,TRBD2,TRBJ2-3,many,SVAGGNRGTDTQY
TRBV2,11,TRBD1,TRBJ2-5,many,ASSLTGAETQY
TRBV18,13,TRBD1,TRBJ2-5,.,ASSPRQGARETQY
TRBV2,12,TRBD2,TRBJ2-7,many,ASSIAGGSYEQY
TRBV20-1,12,TRBD1,TRBJ1-1,.,SATPFTGGTEAF
TRBV29-1,12,TRBD2,TRBJ2-7,.,SVGGSGRAYEQY
TRBV5-5,16,TRBD2,TRBJ2-1,.,ASSLGLAGGARYNEQF
TRBV19,11,.,TRBJ1-2,many,ASSPRGGLGYT
TRBV20-1,12,.,TRBJ2-1,.,SARRRAEWNEQF
TRBV3-1,14,TRBD2,TRBJ2-1,few,ASSPTSGPGSGEQF
TRBV6-4,8,.,TRBJ1-6,.,ASTGEERY
TRBV4-1,13,.,TRBJ2-7,many,ASSRAAAALNEQY
TRBV10-3,12,TRBD2,TRBJ2-1,many,AIASGRGHNEQF
TRBV9,13,.,TRBJ1-3,many,ASSVTFDAGNTIY
TRBV9,14,.,TRBJ1-1,.,ASSVAGLEGYTEAF
TRBV11-3,11,.,TRBJ2-7,many,ASSLGWDRDRY
TRBV29-1,10,.,TRBJ2-3,many,SVDLAGDTQY
TRBV7-6,12,.,TRBJ2-2,.,ASSPDRGTGELF
TRBV10-3,13,TRBD2,TRBJ2-6,.,AIRDAGGGANVLT
TRBV7-2,11,.,TRBJ1-4,.,ASSLGQYEKLF
TRBV12-3/TRBV12-4,11,TRBD1,TRBJ1-2,many,ASRTGGDYGYT
TRBV25-1,12,.,TRBJ2-1,many,ASNLSRVNNEQF
TRBV5-1,11,TRBD1,TRBJ2-2,many,ASSPQGAGELF
TRBV20-1,9,.,TRBJ1-3,many,SASLGNTIY
TRBV11-3,13,.,TRBJ2-7,few,ASSSTRQVIYEQY
TRBV5-4,12,.,TRBJ1-2,.,ASSAPAEYYGYT
TRBV3-1,13,.,TRBJ2-3,.,ASSQVRSGSDTQY
TRBV24-1,13,TRBD1,TRBJ1-4,.,ATSENRGTNEKLF
TRBV10-2,13,.,TRBJ1-3,many,ASGPGHRSGNTIY
TRBV19,16,TRBD2,TRBJ2-1,many,ASSLLSGSSGSYYEQF
TRBV28,11,.,TRBJ2-7,few,ASSLPVGSSQG
TRBV18,11,.,TRBJ2-5,many,ASEGSRGETQY
TRBV12-3/TRBV12-4,11,TRBD1,TRBJ2-2,.,ASSLGQGGELF
TRBV5-4,13,.,TRBJ2-7,many,ASSLAGSKSYEQY
TRBV29-1,12,TRBD1,TRBJ2-7,many,SVGRTGGLYEQY
TRBV12-3/TRBV12-4,10,TRBD1,TRBJ2-7,many,ASRTGGYEQY
TRBV11-3,12,TRBD2,TRBJ2-1,many,ASSSHLAVDEQF
TRBV27,12,TRBD1,TRBJ2-7,.,ASSPGTVNYEQY
TRBV7-2,12,TRBD2,TRBJ2-1,many,ASSFLAGVGEQF
TRBV19,12,TRBD2,TRBJ2-1,many,ASSMAGGINEQF
TRBV29-1,11,.,TRBJ2-1,.,SVGGSSCNEQF
TRBV7-2,11,TRBD1,TRBJ1-4,.,ASSLRTGEKLF
TRBV30,11,TRBD1,TRBJ2-7,.,AWDSGTDHEQY
TRBV7-2,13,.,TRBJ2-5,many,ASSLEGPRGETQY
TRBV7-2,12,.,TRBJ2-6,many,ASSEFSGASVLT
TRBV7-2,14,.,TRBJ1-5,.,ASSLGTRNSNQPQH
TRBV11-2,13,.,TRBJ2-5,many,ASSFLGTPQETQY
TRBV6-5,12,.,TRBJ2-7,few,ASSHRLSSYEQY
TRBV7-8,13,.,TRBJ2-1,many,ASSLVGLVVSEQF
TRBV5-1,12,.,TRBJ2-1,many,ASSPGHPPDEQF
TRBV9,14,.,TRBJ2-7,many,ASSGGDGGSSYEQY
TRBV9,13,.,TRBJ2-7,many,ASSRYRDAIDEQY
TRBV29-1,11,.,TRBJ1-3,.,SLGGNSGNTIY
TRBV7-2,15,TRBD2,TRBJ2-3,.,ASSYGTSGTWADPQY